The 29 T cell receptor beta chains below were found in one sample sequenced in a study of shared clonotypes between healthy human individuals. The repertoire was sequenced with immunoSEQ multiplex PCR; TCRdb's copy has only in-frame clones and lacks some. The profile shows a few million clones, 90% to 95% of them singletons. Sequencing input: naive CD4+ T cells sorted from blood. Described subset: CD45RA+ positively selected. These receptors were taken from a man between 18 and 29 years old in good health.

Details on this clone: A read error may account for a junction end that differs from germline. CDR3 region: CVSSTYRGSTDTQYF. The CDR3 DNA reads TGTGTCAGCAGCACGTACAGGGGAAGCACAGATACGCAGTATTTT. This chain joins TRBV7-9 and TRBJ2-3, with 7 bases aligning to TRBD1. The CDR3 has 15 amino acids. The germline V gene encodes CDR1 SEHNR and CDR2 FQNEAQ (reference sequence).

This chain links TRBV6-5 with TRBJ2-7; 11 bases agree with TRBD1. Looked up from germline, CDR1 is MNHEY and CDR2 is SVGAGI. The trim removed 5 bases at V and 6 bases at J, leaving 6 bases unmatched. The CDR3 is made up of 14 amino acids. In DNA form, the CDR3 reads TGTGCCAGCAGTGCGGACAGGGGGCTAGGCGAGCAGTACTTC. This codes for CASSADRGLGEQYF.

This chain uses TRBV6-1 with TRBJ2-1; D is possibly TRBD2 (5 bases). Germline V lookup: CDR1 MNHNS, CDR2 SASEGT. The CDR3 consists of 13 residues. V dropped 8 bases and J dropped 6 bases, with 14 bases sitting between them. CDR3 in amino acids: CASSAMGVNEQFF. The CDR3 coding sequence is TGTGCCAGCTCGGCTATGGGAGTCAATGAGCAGTTCTTC.

This chain joins TRBV7-9 and TRBJ1-4; D possibly corresponds to TRBD1 (5 bases). Germline CDR1 SEHNR, CDR2 FQNEAQ (reference sequence). The germline V and J ends were trimmed by 5 bases and 7 bases, with 11 bases remaining between them. The CDR3 length is 13 residues. In DNA, the CDR3 is TGTGCCAGCAGCGAACGAGGGGTTGAAAAACTGTTTTTT. Translation: CASSERGVEKLFF.

The chain has TRBV27 and TRBJ1-1, with unresolved D. Germline CDR1 is MNHEY and CDR2 is SMNVEV (reference sequence). The length of the CDR3 is 14 residues. V lost 6 bases and J 0 bases, leaving 11 bases between the germline ends. DNA for the CDR3: TGTGCCAGCAGGGTACGACCGATGAACACTGAAGCTTTCTTT. Encoded protein: CASRVRPMNTEAFF.

The chain uses TRBV27 and TRBJ1-5; no definite D call. The V gene's germline CDR1 is MNHEY and CDR2 SMNVEV (reference sequence). The CDR3 loop spans 14 amino acids. V was shortened by 3 bases and J by 0 bases, with 6 bases between the two germline ends. The CDR3 here is CASSFTDSNQPQHF. The DNA for the CDR3 is TGTGCCAGCAGTTTTACAGATAGCAATCAGCCCCAGCATTTT.

CDR3 loop: CASSQAGGYNEQFF. The CDR3 region has the DNA TGTGCCAGCAGCCAAGCCGGGGGCTACAATGAGCAGTTCTTC. V gene TRBV14 combines with J gene TRBJ2-1, with a tentative D call TRBD2 (6 bases). The CDR3 sequence is 14 residues long. Looked up from germline, CDR1 is SGHDN and CDR2 is FVKESK. The V end lost 1 base, the J end lost 3 bases, and 7 bases lay between the germline ends.

The chain combines TRBV7-3 with TRBJ2-3; D assignment may be TRBD1 or TRBD2 (5 bases each). CDR1 and CDR2 from the germline V gene are SGHTA and FQGTGA. The CDR3 has 13 residues. With 5 bases removed from V and 2 bases from J, the gap between germline ends came to 8 bases. CDR3 amino acids: CASSRGDTDTQYF. The CDR3 DNA reads TGTGCCAGCAGCCGAGGGGACACAGATACGCAGTATTTT.

In the case of this clone: This sample includes further DNA sequences coding for the same CDR3. The genes are TRBV5-1 and TRBJ2-5; 7 bases align to TRBD1. V was clipped by 4 bases and J by 5 bases; unmatched bases: 5. The CDR3 is 13 residues long. The germline gives CDR1 SGHRS, CDR2 YFSETQ. The CDR3 coding sequence is TGCGCCAGCAGCCTGACAGGGTTGGAGACCCAGTACTTC. Amino acids: CASSLTGLETQYF. Based on the CDR3 plus reference TRBV5-1 and TRBJ2-5, the full variable domain is KAGVTQTPRYLIKTRGQQVTLSCSPISGHRSVSWYQQTPGQGLQFLFEYFSETQRNKGNFPGRFSGRQFSNSRSEMNVSTLELGDSALYLCASSLTGLETQYFGPGTRLLVL.

The chain employs TRBV25-1 and TRBJ1-6; 11 positions agree with TRBD1. The CDR3 loop spans 16 amino acids. Germline loops: CDR1 MGHDK, CDR2 SYGVNS. Trimming cost V 2 bases and J 5 bases; bases outside gene matches: 2. CDR3 bases: TGTGCCAGCAGTGAAGGGGGACAGGGGGATAATTCACCCCTCCACTTT. Amino acid sequence: CASSEGGQGDNSPLHF.

The V call is TRBV7-3, the J call TRBJ2-2; 9 nucleotides align to TRBD2. The germline CDR1 and CDR2 sequences are SGHTA and FQGTGA. CDR3 length: 14 residues. Unmatched junction bases numbered 6, after V lost 5 bases and J lost 8 bases. The CDR3 nucleotides are TGTGCCAGCAGCCAGGGACTAGCAGGAGGGGAGCTGTTTTTT. Protein sequence: CASSQGLAGGELFF. Full variable domain (outside the CDR3, taken from reference TRBV7-3 and TRBJ2-2): GAGVSQTPSNKVTEKGKYVELRCDPISGHTALYWYRQSLGQGPEFLIYFQGTGAADDSGLPNDRFFAVRPEGSVSTLKIQRTERGDSAVYLCASSQGLAGGELFFGEGSRLTVL.

This chain links TRBV7-9 with TRBJ2-2, with D possibly called TRBD1 or TRBD2 (5 bases each). Looked up from germline, CDR1 is SEHNR and CDR2 is FQNEAQ (reference sequence). The CDR3 has 15 amino acids. V was shortened by 5 bases and J by 1 base, with 11 bases between the two germline ends. Here the CDR3 reads CASSEGTMNTGELFF. The CDR3 DNA reads as TGTGCCAGCAGCGAAGGGACCATGAACACCGGGGAGCTGTTTTTT.

V gene TRBV7-2 combines with J gene TRBJ1-2; 7 positions match TRBD1. From germline, CDR1 is SGHTA and CDR2 FQGNSA. The CDR3 covers 13 residues. Trimming removed 2 bases from V and 7 bases from J; junction bases left unmatched: 4. CDR3 residues: CASSLSTGSGYTF. DNA for the CDR3: TGTGCCAGCAGCTTATCGACAGGGTCTGGCTACACCTTC. Supplemented by reference TRBV7-2 and TRBJ1-2, the full variable domain reads GAGVSQSPSNKVTEKGKDVELRCDPISGHTALYWYRQSLGQGLEFLIYFQGNSAPDKSGLPSDRFSAERTGGSVSTLTIQRTQQEDSAVYLCASSLSTGSGYTFGSGTRLTVV.

This sequence joins TRBV7-9 and TRBJ1-1; tentatively, D is TRBD1 (5 bases). The germline V and J ends were trimmed by 2 bases and 4 bases, with 17 bases remaining between them. CDR1 and CDR2 from the germline V gene are SEHNR and FQNEAQ (reference sequence). The CDR3 spans 16 residues. The CDR3 DNA reads TGTGCCAGCAGCTTATTGAACGGGGGTGCAGGCACTGAAGCTTTCTTT. Residues: CASSLLNGGAGTEAFF.

CDR3 nucleotides: TGTGCCAGCAGTATTGACAGGAACACTGAAGCTTTCTTT. It specifies CASSIDRNTEAFF. The chain links TRBV7-8 to TRBJ1-1; D is possibly TRBD1 (5 bases). Trimming stripped 6 bases from V and 1 base from J, with 9 bases between. Germline V CDR1 and CDR2: SGHVS, FQNEAQ. This CDR3 has 13 residues.

In DNA form, the CDR3 reads TGTGCCAGCAGTTTAAAGTGGGGGGGCTCGGAGACCCAGTACTTC. It specifies CASSLKWGGSETQYF. The chain recombines TRBV27 with TRBJ2-5; possible D gene TRBD2, 7 bases. CDR3 size: 15 residues. Germline V gene sequence: CDR1 MNHEY, CDR2 SMNVEV (reference sequence). V was pared by 2 bases and J by 5 bases, with 15 bases between.

This clone was detected only once. In DNA, the CDR3 is TGTGCCAGCAAGTGGGAGTACAACAATGAGCAGTTCTTC. Translating it yields CASKWEYNNEQFF. The J gene is TRBJ2-1, the V gene TRBV2; maybe TRBD2 (5 bases). Germline V lookup: CDR1 SNHLY, CDR2 FYNNEI. The CDR3 has 13 amino acids. Trimming cost V 7 bases and J 5 bases, with 12 bases left between them. Together with reference TRBV2 and TRBJ2-1, the CDR3 gives the full variable domain: EPEVTQTPSHQVTQMGQEVILRCVPISNHLYFYWYRQILGQKVEFLVSFYNNEISEKSEIFDDQFSVERPDGSNFTLKIRSTKLEDSAMYFCASKWEYNNEQFFGPGTRLTVL.

The chain employs TRBV13 and TRBJ2-2, with D perhaps given as TRBD1 or TRBD2 (6 bases each). Trimming shortened V by 6 bases and J by 4 bases, and 15 bases separated the two germline ends. The CDR3 length is 15 residues. Germline CDR1 PRHDT, CDR2 FYEKMQ (reference sequence). CDR3: CASSGRGAVTGELFF. CDR3 DNA: TGTGCCAGCAGTGGAAGGGGGGCGGTCACCGGGGAGCTGTTTTTT.

Remarks on this clone: Additional DNA sequences in this sample encode the identical CDR3. V usage is TRBV29-1 and J usage is TRBJ2-3; D unresolved. CDR3 length equals 12 residues. Trimming cost V 3 bases and J 0 bases, with 4 bases left between them. CDR1 and CDR2 from the germline V gene are SQVTM and ANQGSEA. The CDR3 protein is CSVDGSTDTQYF. Written as DNA, the CDR3 is TGCAGCGTTGATGGGAGCACAGATACGCAGTATTTT.

V and J are TRBV7-9 and TRBJ1-1; D gene unclear. V lost 5 bases, J lost 7 bases, and 17 bases lay in between. Germline CDR1 and CDR2: SEHNR and FQNEAQ (reference sequence). The CDR3 runs 14 residues. The CDR3 spells CASSRVGISGEAFF. The DNA for the CDR3 is TGTGCCAGCAGCCGAGTCGGAATTAGCGGTGAAGCTTTCTTT.

About this clone: Other DNA variants within this sample encode the same CDR3. The chain is built from TRBV6-1 and TRBJ1-1; 7 nucleotides align to TRBD1. With V trimmed by 6 bases and J by 0 bases, 4 bases remained unmatched. The CDR3 length is 14 residues. Germline V lookup: CDR1 MNHNS, CDR2 SASEGT. CDR3 amino acids: CASSEQGMNTEAFF. DNA of the CDR3: TGTGCCAGCAGCGAACAGGGGATGAACACTGAAGCTTTCTTT.

CDR3 bases: TGTGCCAGTAGCCCAAAGGGGTTGCCCCGGCGGCAGCCCCAGCATTTT. Translating gives CASSPKGLPRRQPQHF. The rearrangement joins TRBV19 to TRBJ1-5, with a weak D call TRBD1 (5 bases). The germline V gene encodes CDR1 LNHDA and CDR2 SQIVND (reference sequence). The CDR3 runs 16 residues. V lost 6 bases, J lost 7 bases, and 22 bases lay in between.

The CDR3 sequence: CASKLFKGQADTEAFF. The CDR3, as DNA: TGTGCCAGCAAACTTTTCAAAGGGCAGGCGGATACTGAAGCTTTCTTT. This chain links TRBV5-8 with TRBJ1-1; D gene ambiguous. The V gene's germline CDR1 is SGHTS and CDR2 YDEGEE. This CDR3 contains 16 residues. Trimming took off 6 bases at V and 5 bases at J, with 23 bases between the two ends. Full variable domain (outside the CDR3, taken from reference TRBV5-8 and TRBJ1-1): EAGVTQSPTHLIKTRGQQATLRCSPISGHTSVYWYQQALGLGLQFLLWYDEGEERNRGNFPPRFSGRQFPNYSSELNVNALELEDSALYLCASKLFKGQADTEAFFGQGTRLTVV.

The chain links TRBV10-3 to TRBJ2-3; D is possibly TRBD2 (5 bases). The germline V and J ends were trimmed by 6 bases and 3 bases, with 10 bases remaining between them. This CDR3 has 13 amino acids. Germline loops: CDR1 ENHRY, CDR2 SYGVKD. This CDR3 reads CAISGGLTDTQYF. For the CDR3, the DNA is TGTGCCATCAGCGGAGGACTTACAGATACGCAGTATTTT.

The chain has TRBV28 and TRBJ2-1; 10 bases align to TRBD2. This CDR3 spans 18 amino acids. The germline CDR1 and CDR2 sequences are MDHEN and SYDVKM. V shed 5 bases, J shed 1 base, and the junction held 11 bases outside the gene matches. In nucleotides, the CDR3 is TGTGCCAGCAGTCGGGCTAGCGGGGGAATAGGGTCCTACAATGAGCAGTTCTTC. Its protein is CASSRASGGIGSYNEQFF.

This clone was seen just once. The chain is built from TRBV5-4 and TRBJ2-7, with TRBD1 identical over 7 bases. The V segment lost 4 bases and the J segment 2 bases; nucleotides outside the gene matches: 3. CDR3 length: 13 amino acids. Germline loops: CDR1 SGHNT, CDR2 YYREEE (reference sequence). The CDR3 coding sequence is TGTGCCAGCAGCCTGAGGGGGCCCTACGAGCAGTACTTC. Translation: CASSLRGPYEQYF.

In the case of this clone: The sample holds other DNA sequences that translate to the same CDR3. The gene calls are TRBV19 and TRBJ1-2; 8 bases are a match to TRBD1. CDR1 is LNHDA, CDR2 SQIVND, per germline (reference sequence). The CDR3 is 13 amino acids. V lost 6 bases to trimming and J lost 4 bases; unmatched junction nucleotides: 4. The CDR3 sequence: CASSLGQGYGYTF. The CDR3 DNA reads as TGTGCCAGTAGCCTCGGACAGGGCTATGGCTACACCTTC.

CDR3 sequence: CASSESSAGALGGELFF. As DNA, the CDR3 is TGCGCCAGCAGTGAGTCGAGCGCGGGAGCTCTCGGGGGGGAGCTGTTTTTT. The rearrangement uses TRBV10-1 and TRBJ2-2; 7 nucleotides align to TRBD2. Germline CDR1 reads WNHNN; CDR2 reads SYGVQD (reference sequence). V was pared by 0 bases and J by 8 bases, with 12 bases of the junction left unmatched. The CDR3 consists of 17 residues.

CDR3 in amino acids: CASSPQVEGVNGYTF. The CDR3 bases are TGTGCCAGCTCCCCCCAGGTCGAGGGAGTAAATGGCTACACCTTC. The chain has TRBV18 and TRBJ1-2; D ambiguous. Germline V gene sequence: CDR1 KGHSH, CDR2 LQKENI. This CDR3 contains 15 residues. V shed 6 bases and J shed 6 bases, with 20 bases lying between them.